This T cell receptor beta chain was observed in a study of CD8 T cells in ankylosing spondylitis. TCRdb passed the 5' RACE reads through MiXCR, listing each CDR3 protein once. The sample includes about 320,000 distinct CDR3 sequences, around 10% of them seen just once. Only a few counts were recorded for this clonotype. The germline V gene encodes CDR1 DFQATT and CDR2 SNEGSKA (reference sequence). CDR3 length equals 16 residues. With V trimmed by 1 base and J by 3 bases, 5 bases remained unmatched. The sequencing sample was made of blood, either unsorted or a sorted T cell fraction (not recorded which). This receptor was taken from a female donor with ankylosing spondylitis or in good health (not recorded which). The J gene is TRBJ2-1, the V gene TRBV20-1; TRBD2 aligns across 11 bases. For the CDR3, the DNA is TGCAGTGCTAGAGCCCCGACTAGCGGGATCTACAATGAGCAGTTCTTC. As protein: CSARAPTSGIYNEQFF.